A single sample gave rise to the 32 T cell receptor beta chains below, sequenced in a study of blood T cells in healthy people across ages. A second about 6 to 12 cycle PCR used barcoded and J-beta primers. TCRdb passed the 5' RACE reads through MiXCR, listing each CDR3 protein once. The sample lists about 770,000 distinct CDR3 sequences, roughly 44% seen once, with roughly a fifth in the top ten. Sequencing used blood. These TCRs come from a man aged 55 to 69 in good health.

The genes are TRBV9 and TRBJ2-1, with 8 bases aligning to TRBD2. The J call may be faulty, since TRBJ2-7 better matches the DNA end. The CDR3 runs 18 residues. Germline V lookup: CDR1 SGDLS, CDR2 YYNGEE. CDR3 in amino acids: CASSAGGGGGSSYNEQYF. CDR3 in DNA: TGTGCCAGCAGCGCCGGGGGGGGCGGGGGCAGCTCCTACAATGAGCAGTACTTC.

In this sample, this clonotype turned up a few times. The V and J genes are TRBV28 and TRBJ2-4; possible D gene TRBD1, 5 bases. Germline CDR1 MDHEN, CDR2 SYDVKM. The CDR3 has 16 residues. Trimming shortened V by 3 bases and J by 0 bases, and 12 bases separated the two germline ends. The CDR3 sequence is CASSFDSSLAKNIQYF. The CDR3 DNA reads TGTGCCAGCAGTTTCGACAGCTCATTAGCCAAAAACATTCAGTACTTC. The full variable domain, with the rest looked up from reference TRBV28 and TRBJ2-4, is DVKVTQSSRYLVKRTGEKVFLECVQDMDHENMFWYRQDPGLGLRLIYFSYDVKMKEKGDIPEGYSVSREKKERFSLILESASTNQTSMYLCASSFDSSLAKNIQYFGAGTRLSVL.

This chain uses TRBV20-1 with TRBJ2-7; 9 bases match TRBD2. The CDR3 is 20 amino acids. Germline assignment: CDR1 DFQATT and CDR2 SNEGSKA (reference sequence). V shed 3 bases, J shed 0 bases, and the junction held 21 bases outside the gene matches. The CDR3 DNA reads as TGCAGTGCTAGGTCTGTGGCTGGGGTAGCGGGGGTAATCCACTCCTACGAGCAGTACTTC. Encoded protein: CSARSVAGVAGVIHSYEQYF.

V is TRBV5-1 and J is TRBJ2-2; TRBD1 matches 8 bases. CDR3 length: 15 residues. V was clipped by 4 bases and J by 1 base; unmatched bases: 3. Germline V lookup: CDR1 SGHRS, CDR2 YFSETQ. CDR3 protein: CASSADRGNTGELFF. The CDR3 DNA follows: TGCGCCAGCAGCGCCGACAGGGGGAACACCGGGGAGCTGTTTTTT.

This chain connects TRBV7-8 to TRBJ2-7, with D possibly TRBD1 on 5 matching bases. Between the trimmed V and J ends, which lost 6 bases and 7 bases, there was a span of 22 bases. Germline loops: CDR1 SGHVS, CDR2 FQNEAQ. The CDR3 spans 15 residues. The CDR3 reads CASSNTGVLSGEQYF. DNA for the CDR3: TGTGCCAGCAGTAATACAGGTGTCCTCTCCGGGGAGCAGTACTTC.

This chain links TRBV5-1 with TRBJ1-5; 9 bases map to TRBD1. After removal of 4 bases from V and 4 bases from J, the junction contained 6 bases not matched to a gene. Germline loops: CDR1 SGHRS, CDR2 YFSETQ. CDR3 length: 15 residues. CDR3 DNA: TGCGCCAGCAGCGCCACAGGGGGCGGTAATCAGCCCCAGCATTTT. Residues: CASSATGGGNQPQHF. Variable domain in full (rest from reference TRBV5-1 and TRBJ1-5): KAGVTQTPRYLIKTRGQQVTLSCSPISGHRSVSWYQQTPGQGLQFLFEYFSETQRNKGNFPGRFSGRQFSNSRSEMNVSTLELGDSALYLCASSATGGGNQPQHFGDGTRLSIL.

The chain recombines TRBV4-1 with TRBJ2-1, with 10 bases fitting TRBD2. This CDR3 comprises 19 residues. CDR1 is MGHRA and CDR2 is YSYEKL in the germline V gene. V lost 0 bases to trimming and J lost 8 bases; unmatched junction nucleotides: 16. This CDR3 reads CASSQDIRQASSGSHEQFF. CDR3 DNA sequence: TGCGCCAGCAGCCAAGATATCAGACAGGCGTCTAGCGGGAGCCATGAGCAGTTCTTC.

The V gene is TRBV7-9, the J gene TRBJ2-2; possible D gene TRBD1, 6 bases. The CDR3 extends over 15 amino acids. Germline lookup yields CDR1 SEHNR and CDR2 FQNEAQ (reference sequence). The V and J ends lost 2 bases and 5 bases respectively, with 12 bases between them. Here the CDR3 reads CASSLRAGETGELFF. The CDR3 DNA sequence: TGTGCCAGCAGCTTAAGGGCAGGGGAAACCGGGGAGCTGTTTTTT.

This clonotype was picked up a small number of times. The rearrangement joins TRBV15 to TRBJ1-2; D may be TRBD1 (6 bases). There are 17 residues in the CDR3. Trimming pared 0 bases from V and 1 base from J, leaving 15 bases between. Germline lookup yields CDR1 LNHNV and CDR2 YYDKDF (reference sequence). CDR3 nucleotide sequence: TGTGCCACCAGCAGAGATCCGGGAAAGGGGGATAACTATGGCTACACCTTC. It translates to CATSRDPGKGDNYGYTF.

This clonotype was recorded a few times. This chain uses TRBV7-9 with TRBJ1-2; tentatively, D is TRBD1 (6 bases). The CDR3 spans 12 residues. Trimming removed 4 bases from V and 6 bases from J, with 9 bases in between. CDR1 and CDR2 from the germline V gene are SEHNR and FQNEAQ (reference sequence). CDR3 nucleotides: TGTGCCAGCAGCTCAGGGGTTAATGGCTACACCTTC. Amino acids: CASSSGVNGYTF.

The chain combines TRBV20-1 with TRBJ2-1, with a weak D call TRBD1 (5 bases). Germline V gene sequence: CDR1 DFQATT, CDR2 SNEGSKA (reference sequence). V was cut by 2 bases and J by 5 bases, with 7 bases left in between. CDR3 size: 12 residues. This chain's CDR3 is CSARLRDNEQFF. The CDR3 DNA follows: TGCAGTGCTAGACTCAGGGACAATGAGCAGTTCTTC.

This clonotype occurred many times. V is TRBV20-1 and J is TRBJ1-2; 10 positions agree with TRBD1. Germline assignment: CDR1 DFQATT and CDR2 SNEGSKA (reference sequence). This CDR3 contains 16 residues. V lost 0 bases to trimming and J lost 8 bases; unmatched junction nucleotides: 12. The CDR3 sequence is CSAREGGTGAGGGYTF. The CDR3 DNA sequence: TGCAGTGCTAGAGAAGGGGGGACAGGGGCTGGCGGAGGCTACACCTTC.

The V and J genes are TRBV5-1 and TRBJ2-5; 10 bases match TRBD1. Germline trimming cut 0 bases from V and 3 bases from J; bases unmatched to any gene: 11. The V gene's germline CDR1 is SGHRS and CDR2 YFSETQ. The length of the CDR3 is 18 residues. CDR3 sequence: CASSLAGTGATLEETQYF. In DNA form, the CDR3 reads TGCGCCAGCAGCTTGGCCGGGACAGGGGCTACTCTTGAAGAGACCCAGTACTTC.

In this sample, this clonotype turned up a few times. V usage is TRBV11-1 and J usage is TRBJ1-5; no clear D. This CDR3 comprises 15 residues. From germline, CDR1 is SGHAT and CDR2 FQDESV (reference sequence). V gave up 0 bases and J gave up 0 bases, with 6 bases separating them. CDR3 amino acids: CASSLAGDSNQPQHF. In DNA form, the CDR3 reads TGTGCCAGCAGCTTAGCAGGAGATAGCAATCAGCCCCAGCATTTT. The full variable domain, in which reference TRBV11-1 and TRBJ1-5 provide the parts outside the CDR3, is EAEVAQSPRYKITEKSQAVAFWCDPISGHATLYWYRQILGQGPELLVQFQDESVVDDSQLPKDRFSAERLKGVDSTLKIQPAELGDSAMYLCASSLAGDSNQPQHFGDGTRLSIL.

V is TRBV12-3 or TRBV12-4 and J is TRBJ1-1, with D perhaps matching TRBD1 (6 bases). This CDR3 is built from 14 residues. The V gene lost 8 bases and the J gene lost 5 bases, with 18 bases spanning the gap. The CDR3 DNA reads TGTGCCAGCGGCCTCCCGGGGGGCGCAACTGAAGCTTTCTTT. This sequence encodes CASGLPGGATEAFF.

This clonotype appeared a single time. J is TRBJ2-1 and V is TRBV5-1; 7 bases are shared with TRBD1. The CDR3 extends over 15 amino acids. The J segment lost 6 bases and the V segment lost 4 bases, leaving 10 bases of the junction unmatched. Germline V lookup: CDR1 SGHRS, CDR2 YFSETQ. The chain's CDR3 is CASSLLDRVANEQFF. In nucleotides, the CDR3 is TGCGCCAGCAGCCTCCTAGACAGGGTGGCCAATGAGCAGTTCTTC. Filled out from reference TRBV5-1 and TRBJ2-1, the complete variable domain reads KAGVTQTPRYLIKTRGQQVTLSCSPISGHRSVSWYQQTPGQGLQFLFEYFSETQRNKGNFPGRFSGRQFSNSRSEMNVSTLELGDSALYLCASSLLDRVANEQFFGPGTRLTVL.

This clonotype was observed a few times. The V call is TRBV6-6, the J call TRBJ2-7, with D perhaps given as TRBD1 or TRBD2 (5 bases each). Per germline, CDR1 MNHNY and CDR2 SVGAGI (reference sequence). The V end was cut by 0 bases, the J end by 2 bases, with 8 bases between. CDR3 length: 14 residues. The CDR3 protein is CASSYSTGPYEQYF. The CDR3 nucleotides read TGTGCCAGCAGTTACTCGACGGGGCCCTACGAGCAGTACTTC.

The gene calls are TRBV6-5 and TRBJ1-2; D might be TRBD1 (5 bases). The germline V gene encodes CDR1 MNHEY and CDR2 SVGAGI. V lost 2 bases to trimming and J lost 8 bases, with 15 bases between them. The CDR3 consists of 14 residues. This CDR3 reads CASSYASGHGGYTF. In DNA, the CDR3 is TGTGCCAGCAGTTACGCTTCGGGGCATGGAGGCTACACCTTC.

This clonotype was recorded once. This rearrangement joins TRBV7-9 to TRBJ2-1, with 8 bases matching TRBD1. Germline-derived CDR1 and CDR2 are SEHNR and FQNEAQ (reference sequence). The length of the CDR3 is 15 residues. V dropped 2 bases and J dropped 6; count of bases not matched to a gene: 6. CDR3 protein: CASSLSGDRSNEQFF. For the CDR3, the DNA is TGTGCCAGCAGCTTATCGGGGGACAGGTCCAATGAGCAGTTCTTC.

The chain links TRBV12-3 or TRBV12-4 to TRBJ2-2, with D hard to call. The CDR3 runs to 11 residues. V was trimmed by 8 bases and J by 6 bases, leaving 7 bases between them. The CDR3 loop is CASLIAGELFF. The CDR3 DNA reads TGTGCCAGCCTGATCGCCGGGGAGCTGTTTTTT.

This clonotype was seen a handful of times. V usage is TRBV10-3 and J usage is TRBJ2-5, with D hard to call. The CDR3 runs to 12 residues. The germline V gene encodes CDR1 ENHRY and CDR2 SYGVKD. V was pared by 4 bases and J by 3 bases, with 6 bases between. The CDR3 DNA sequence: TGTGCCATCAGTGGGGGTAAAGAGACCCAGTACTTC. Translating it yields CAISGGKETQYF.

The CDR3 DNA follows: TGTGCCAGCAGTTTAGGTCTCGGCAGGTGGAACAATCAGCCCCAGCATTTT. Translated: CASSLGLGRWNNQPQHF. V is TRBV12-3 or TRBV12-4 and J is TRBJ1-5, with no clear D. CDR3 size: 17 residues. The V end lost 1 base, the J end lost 3 bases, and 16 bases lay between the germline ends.

At least ten counts were recorded for this clonotype. The V gene is TRBV20-1, the J gene TRBJ2-7; 9 nucleotides agree with TRBD1. The CDR3 is 13 amino acids. Trimming at V came to 3 bases and at J to 3 bases, leaving 3 bases not matched to a gene. Germline loops: CDR1 DFQATT, CDR2 SNEGSKA (reference sequence). This CDR3 is CSARGQGGYEQYF. The DNA for the CDR3 is TGCAGTGCTAGGGGACAGGGAGGCTACGAGCAGTACTTC.

This clonotype was seen only once. V usage is TRBV3-1 and J usage is TRBJ1-1; TRBD1 is a possible D gene (5 bases). Trimming stripped 0 bases from V and 1 base from J, with 15 bases between. Germline CDR1 and CDR2: LGHDT and YNNKEL (reference sequence). The CDR3 is made up of 17 amino acids. CDR3 nucleotide sequence: TGTGCCAGCAGCCAAGATATACGACAGCAAAGGAACACTGAAGCTTTCTTT. Encoded protein: CASSQDIRQQRNTEAFF.

This sequence joins TRBV10-3 and TRBJ2-5; D is uncertain. Per germline, CDR1 ENHRY and CDR2 SYGVKD. The CDR3 loop spans 13 amino acids. Deletions cut 1 base from V and 13 bases from J, with 16 bases between. CDR3 sequence (DNA): TGTGCCATCAGTGAGTTGGCCAGTAATGAGCGGTACTTC. Amino acid sequence: CAISELASNERYF.

The CDR3 protein is CASSVDLAGENIQYF. CDR3 sequence (DNA): TGTGCCAGCAGCGTAGACCTGGCGGGGGAAAACATTCAGTACTTC. The chain uses TRBV9 and TRBJ2-4; 7 bases align to TRBD2. This CDR3 has 15 amino acids. The V and J ends lost 0 bases and 5 bases, in that order; junction bases with no gene match: 5. Per the germline V gene, CDR1 is SGDLS and CDR2 is YYNGEE.

The table lists this clonotype with a few counts. The chain links TRBV7-2 to TRBJ2-1; possible D gene TRBD2, 5 bases. V shed 5 bases and J shed 9 bases, with 17 bases lying between them. CDR1 is SGHTA, CDR2 FQGNSA, per germline. The CDR3 contains 14 residues. In DNA, the CDR3 is TGTGCCAGCAGCCGCCGGACTTCCCTCCTTGAGCAGTTCTTC. Its translation is CASSRRTSLLEQFF. The whole variable domain, filled in from reference TRBV7-2 and TRBJ2-1, reads GAGVSQSPSNKVTEKGKDVELRCDPISGHTALYWYRQSLGQGLEFLIYFQGNSAPDKSGLPSDRFSAERTGGSVSTLTIQRTQQEDSAVYLCASSRRTSLLEQFFGPGTRLTVL.

This clonotype was seen a few times. The rearrangement uses TRBV5-1 and TRBJ2-5; 9 bases fit TRBD2. The CDR3 spans 16 residues. The trim removed 4 bases at V and 2 bases at J, leaving 9 bases unmatched. Germline V gives CDR1 SGHRS, CDR2 YFSETQ. The CDR3 loop is CASSRRASGAQETQYF. DNA of the CDR3: TGCGCCAGCAGCCGACGAGCTAGCGGGGCACAAGAGACCCAGTACTTC.

This clonotype was detected only a few times. The V and J genes are TRBV4-1 and TRBJ2-7; 9 nucleotides line up with TRBD2. Trimming took 2 bases from V and 4 from J; bases not matched to a gene: 6. This CDR3 is 15 amino acids long. From germline, CDR1 is MGHRA and CDR2 YSYEKL. The CDR3 sequence: CASSQRAGGPYEQYF. The CDR3 DNA reads TGCGCCAGCAGCCAACGAGCGGGGGGACCTTACGAGCAGTACTTC.

The V and J genes are TRBV6-6 and TRBJ1-6; 10 bases align to TRBD1. CDR1 and CDR2 (germline): MNHNY, SVGAGI (reference sequence). The CDR3 covers 13 residues. Trimming at V came to 8 bases and at J to 11 bases, leaving 6 bases not matched to a gene. DNA of the CDR3: TGTGCCAGCCTCGGGACAGGGGCGACACCCCTCCACTTT. It codes for CASLGTGATPLHF.

This clonotype turned up a few times. This chain connects TRBV5-1 to TRBJ1-2; a weak D match, TRBD1 (6 bases). This CDR3 comprises 14 residues. Germline values: CDR1 SGHRS, CDR2 YFSETQ. The ends were cut back, 2 bases at V and 4 bases at J, with 12 bases in the middle. In nucleotides, the CDR3 is TGCGCCAGCAGCTTTAATGAGGGGGGCTATGGCTACACCTTC. Amino acid sequence: CASSFNEGGYGYTF.

This chain joins TRBV7-9 and TRBJ2-5; D is uncertain. The V end was cut by 5 bases, the J end by 5 bases, with 9 bases between. Looked up from germline, CDR1 is SEHNR and CDR2 is FQNEAQ (reference sequence). The CDR3 is made up of 12 amino acids. The CDR3 loop reads CASSLVMETQYF. The CDR3 nucleotides are TGTGCCAGCAGCCTAGTGATGGAGACCCAGTACTTC.